The T cell receptor beta chain described here comes from a study of T cell changes during pregnancy in multiple sclerosis (dated by TCRdb to the late 2010s). A note on the overall study: The study looked at changes in the T cell repertoire across pregnancy in women with multiple sclerosis.

Notes on this clone: Which antigen it targets is not known. It has no much larger one-base neighbor in the sample; base qualities were not kept.

CDR1 is given as SGHVS and CDR2 as FNYEAQ, both from the germline V gene. The trim is 5 bases for V and 1 base for J, with a gap of 14 bases between the germline ends. CDR3 length: 15 amino acids, cysteine to phenylalanine. The entry retains the CDR3 DNA only, 45 bases that are in frame from base 1. Receptor amplification or capture employed the immunoSEQ multiplex PCR assay. TCRdb holds this immuneACCESS table with in-frame rearrangements only. Some clones are missing; in checked studies, unresolved V genes explain under half, and the rest has no known cause. The sample yields 45,000 to 60,000 clones; around 90% were counted once. Together, the top ten hold about 1.8% of the sample.

The chain is made from TRBV7-6 and TRBJ1-1; no D segment can be confidently identified. This receptor was obtained from a female donor with multiple sclerosis, enrolled in a pregnancy study. The source was peripheral blood, collected in the first trimester of pregnancy. In nucleotide form, the sequence is TGTGCCAGCAGCCCCGGACGGGAAAAGAACACTGAAGCTTTCTTT. It specifies CASSPGREKNTEAFF.